Described below is a single TCR beta chain sequence and its context. No antigen is known for it. The data derive from a study of pediatric ulcerative colitis. General study findings and limits: Clonal expansions reduced rectal repertoire diversity in acute severe colitis.

This was a survey-level run. Profiling relied on immunoSEQ multiplex PCR, and the TCRdb table lists in-frame clones only, not all of them. The sample records 15,000 to 20,000 clones, 80% being singletons. V shed 2 bases and J 3 bases; nucleotides not matched to a gene: 0. The CDR3 runs to 14 residues. CDR1 and CDR2 from the germline V gene are SEHNR and FQNEAQ (reference sequence). One to two pinch biopsies were taken from the rectum during colonoscopy. The sample taken for sequencing was gut tissue. The rearrangement uses TRBV7-9 and TRBJ2-1, with TRBD2 matching over 8 bases. The receptor was isolated from a boy aged 5-17 years who was a control in a study of pediatric ulcerative colitis. The CDR3, as DNA: TGTGCCAGCAGCTTAACTAGCGGCTACAATGAGCAGTTCTTC. This encodes CASSLTSGYNEQFF.